This is a list of T cell receptor beta chains from one sample in a study of T cells in Graves' hyperthyroidism and ophthalmopathy. TCRdb passed the multiplex PCR reads through MiXCR, listing each CDR3 protein once. The data hold over 500,000 distinct CDR3 sequences, with 12% to 15% observed a single time. The specimen was blood. Receptor source: a middle-aged woman with Graves' hyperthyroidism. CDR3s include the opening cysteine and the closing phenylalanine or tryptophan. The order of the fields is V gene, D gene, clone size, J gene, CDR3 protein, CDR3 DNA. The D gene is left open where the match is weak. The size entry is marked missing in some rows and otherwise reads once, few, many or a size class.

V: TRBV12-5
D: .
size: few
J: TRBJ2-1
CDR3: CASGLGIGGPSYNEQFF
DNA: TGTGCTAGTGGTTTGGGGATTGGAGGGCCCTCCTACAATGAGCAGTTCTTC

V: TRBV5-1
D: .
size: many
J: TRBJ2-1
CDR3: CASSLVGQGSDEQFF
DNA: TGCGCCAGCAGCTTGGTAGGGCAGGGGAGCGATGAGCAGTTCTTC

V: TRBV19
D: .
size: .
J: TRBJ2-1
CDR3: CASSTPGPPYNEQFF
DNA: TGTGCCAGTAGTACGCCGGGACCACCCTACAATGAGCAGTTCTTC

V: TRBV28
D: TRBD1
size: .
J: TRBJ2-3
CDR3: CASSTGVGTDTQYF
DNA: TGTGCCAGCAGTACAGGGGTGGGGACAGATACGCAGTATTTT

V: TRBV3-1
D: TRBD1
size: many
J: TRBJ1-5
CDR3: CASSQATGGHQPQHF
DNA: TGTGCCAGCAGCCAAGCAACAGGGGGTCATCAGCCCCAGCATTTT

V: TRBV13
D: TRBD2
size: .
J: TRBJ2-5
CDR3: CASSRGTSGGSQETQYF
DNA: TGTGCCAGCAGCCGGGGGACTAGCGGGGGCTCCCAAGAGACCCAGTACTTC

V: TRBV20-1
D: TRBD2
size: .
J: TRBJ2-1
CDR3: CSAPRTSDNNEQFF
DNA: TGCAGTGCCCCGCGGACTAGCGACAACAATGAGCAGTTCTTC

V: TRBV20-1
D: .
size: many
J: TRBJ1-5
CDR3: CSAGDSLYSNQPQHF
DNA: TGCAGTGCTGGAGACAGCCTCTATAGCAATCAGCCCCAGCATTTT

V: TRBV7-6
D: .
size: few
J: TRBJ2-5
CDR3: CASSRQTTYQETQCF
DNA: TGTGCCAGCAGCAGACAGACCACGTACCAAGAGACCCAGTGCTTC

V: TRBV2
D: .
size: many
J: TRBJ2-7
CDR3: CASSESTLREQYF
DNA: TGTGCCAGCAGTGAAAGCACTCTGCGTGAGCAGTACTTC

V: TRBV20-1
D: .
size: many
J: TRBJ2-3
CDR3: CSARVVPLDTQYF
DNA: TGCAGTGCTAGAGTAGTCCCTTTAGATACGCAGTATTTT

V: TRBV12-3/TRBV12-4
D: TRBD1
size: many
J: TRBJ1-6
CDR3: CASSVTGGNSPLHF
DNA: TGTGCCAGCAGTGTGACAGGGGGCAATTCACCCCTCCACTTT

V: TRBV28
D: TRBD1
size: .
J: TRBJ2-3
CDR3: CASTLRQGLTDTQYF
DNA: TGTGCCAGCACCTTAAGACAGGGGTTAACAGATACGCAGTATTTT

V: TRBV27
D: .
size: few
J: TRBJ2-3
CDR3: CASSPRLTGRVADTQYF
DNA: TGTGCCAGCAGTCCTAGACTAACGGGAAGGGTTGCGGATACGCAGTATTTT

V: TRBV7-9
D: .
size: many
J: TRBJ1-1
CDR3: CASIDLGGAAFF
DNA: TGTGCCAGCATCGATCTTGGAGGGGCGGCTTTCTTT

V: TRBV30
D: TRBD1
size: .
J: TRBJ2-5
CDR3: CAWTTGGGGETQYF
DNA: TGTGCCTGGACCACAGGGGGCGGGGGTGAGACCCAGTACTTC

V: TRBV27
D: .
size: many
J: TRBJ2-2
CDR3: CASSIIAGMNTGELFF
DNA: TGTGCCAGCAGTATAATTGCGGGAATGAACACCGGGGAGCTGTTTTTT

V: TRBV6-1
D: .
size: .
J: TRBJ1-6
CDR3: CASSQTESPLHF
DNA: TGTGCCAGCAGTCAGACAGAATCACCCCTCCACTTT

V: TRBV5-4
D: .
size: .
J: TRBJ1-1
CDR3: CASSWGDKNTEAFF
DNA: TGTGCCAGCAGCTGGGGGGATAAGAACACTGAAGCTTTCTTT

V: TRBV30
D: .
size: many
J: TRBJ1-1
CDR3: CAWSSQGTEAFF
DNA: TGTGCCTGGAGCAGCCAAGGCACTGAAGCTTTCTTT

V: TRBV6-1
D: .
size: many
J: TRBJ1-2
CDR3: CASRVGPLINPYGYTF
DNA: TGTGCCAGCAGGGTGGGACCGCTTATTAACCCCTATGGCTACACCTTC

V: TRBV30
D: .
size: many
J: TRBJ2-2
CDR3: CAWSGGKVTTGELFF
DNA: TGTGCCTGGAGTGGGGGAAAGGTGACCACCGGGGAGCTGTTTTTT

V: TRBV29-1
D: .
size: .
J: TRBJ1-2
CDR3: CSVRGVNYGYTF
DNA: TGCAGCGTTCGAGGGGTTAACTATGGCTACACCTTC

V: TRBV7-6
D: TRBD2
size: many
J: TRBJ2-1
CDR3: CASSPLAGAYNEQFF
DNA: TGTGCCAGCAGCCCCCTGGCGGGAGCTTATAATGAGCAGTTCTTC

V: TRBV6-1
D: .
size: many
J: TRBJ2-7
CDR3: CASGRDFYEQYF
DNA: TGTGCCAGCGGCCGGGACTTCTACGAGCAGTACTTC

V: TRBV29-1
D: TRBD2
size: .
J: TRBJ2-7
CDR3: CSVESASGPYEQYF
DNA: TGCAGCGTTGAATCGGCTAGCGGTCCCTACGAGCAGTACTTC

V: TRBV2
D: .
size: few
J: TRBJ2-2
CDR3: CAGWRALGELFF
DNA: TGTGCCGGGTGGAGGGCCCTCGGGGAGCTGTTTTTT

V: TRBV9
D: .
size: many
J: TRBJ1-4
CDR3: CASSVEAATNEKLFF
DNA: TGTGCCAGCAGCGTAGAGGCAGCAACTAATGAAAAACTGTTTTTT

V: TRBV19
D: TRBD1
size: .
J: TRBJ2-3
CDR3: CASSTPGTGGPVTTQYF
DNA: TGTGCCAGTAGTACCCCCGGGACAGGGGGCCCCGTCACCACGCAGTATTTT

V: TRBV7-3
D: .
size: .
J: TRBJ1-3
CDR3: CASSPTTVTAGNTIYF
DNA: TGTGCCAGCAGCCCTACGACGGTTACTGCTGGAAACACCATATATTTT

V: TRBV2
D: .
size: many
J: TRBJ2-1
CDR3: CASSYGDEQFF
DNA: TGTGCCAGCAGTTACGGGGATGAGCAGTTCTTC

V: TRBV12-3/TRBV12-4
D: .
size: few
J: TRBJ1-5
CDR3: CASSLRRQGLAQPQHF
DNA: TGTGCCAGCAGCCTACGAAGGCAGGGGCTGGCTCAGCCCCAGCATTTT

V: TRBV7-2
D: .
size: many
J: TRBJ1-4
CDR3: CASSPEVGNEKLFF
DNA: TGTGCCAGCAGCCCGGAGGTGGGGAACGAAAAACTGTTTTTT

V: TRBV20-1
D: TRBD2
size: few
J: TRBJ2-7
CDR3: CSARTSGSPYEQYF
DNA: TGCAGTGCCCGGACTAGCGGGAGTCCTTACGAGCAGTACTTC

V: TRBV20-1
D: .
size: .
J: TRBJ2-1
CDR3: CSARDARENAYNEQFF
DNA: TGCAGTGCTAGAGATGCTCGAGAGAATGCCTACAATGAGCAGTTCTTC